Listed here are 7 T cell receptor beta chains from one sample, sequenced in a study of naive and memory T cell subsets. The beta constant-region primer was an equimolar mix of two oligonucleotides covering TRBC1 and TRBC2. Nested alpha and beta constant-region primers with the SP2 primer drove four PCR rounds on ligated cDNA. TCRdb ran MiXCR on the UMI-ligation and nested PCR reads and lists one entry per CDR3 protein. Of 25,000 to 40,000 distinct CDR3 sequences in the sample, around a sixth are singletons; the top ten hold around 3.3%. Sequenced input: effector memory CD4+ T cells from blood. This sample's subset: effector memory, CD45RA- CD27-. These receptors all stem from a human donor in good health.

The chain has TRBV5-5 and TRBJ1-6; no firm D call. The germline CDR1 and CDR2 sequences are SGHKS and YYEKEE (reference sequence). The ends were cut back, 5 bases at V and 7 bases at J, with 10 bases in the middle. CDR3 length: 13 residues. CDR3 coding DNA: TGTGCCAGCAGTCTGTTAGGAAATTCACCCCTCCACTTT. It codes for CASSLLGNSPLHF.

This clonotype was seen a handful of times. Written as DNA, the CDR3 is TGTGCCAGCAGTGCTCAGGCAGGGTTGAACACTGAAGCTTTCTTT. Amino acid sequence: CASSAQAGLNTEAFF. J is TRBJ1-1 and V is TRBV2, with D tentatively TRBD1 (5 bases). The germline gives CDR1 SNHLY, CDR2 FYNNEI. The CDR3 is made up of 15 amino acids. Trimming removed 4 bases at V and 0 bases at J, with 12 bases between.

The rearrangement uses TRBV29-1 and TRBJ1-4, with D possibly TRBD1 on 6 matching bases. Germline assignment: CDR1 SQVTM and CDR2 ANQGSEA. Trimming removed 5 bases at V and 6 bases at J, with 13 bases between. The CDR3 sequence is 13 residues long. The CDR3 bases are TGCAGCGTTCGGGGGCAGGGGCATGAAAAACTGTTTTTT. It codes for CSVRGQGHEKLFF.

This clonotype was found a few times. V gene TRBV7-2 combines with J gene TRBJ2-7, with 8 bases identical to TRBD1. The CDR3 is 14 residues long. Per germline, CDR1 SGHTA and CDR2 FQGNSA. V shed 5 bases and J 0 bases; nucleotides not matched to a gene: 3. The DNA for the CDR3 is TGTGCCAGCAGCCGGGACAGGAGCTCCTACGAGCAGTACTTC. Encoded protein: CASSRDRSSYEQYF.

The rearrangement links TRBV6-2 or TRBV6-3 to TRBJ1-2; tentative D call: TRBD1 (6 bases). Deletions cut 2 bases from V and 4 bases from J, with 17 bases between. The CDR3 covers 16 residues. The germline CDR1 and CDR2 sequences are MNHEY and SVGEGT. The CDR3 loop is CASSYGGPSPSYGYTF. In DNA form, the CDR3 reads TGTGCCAGCAGTTACGGGGGCCCCTCCCCTAGCTATGGCTACACCTTC.

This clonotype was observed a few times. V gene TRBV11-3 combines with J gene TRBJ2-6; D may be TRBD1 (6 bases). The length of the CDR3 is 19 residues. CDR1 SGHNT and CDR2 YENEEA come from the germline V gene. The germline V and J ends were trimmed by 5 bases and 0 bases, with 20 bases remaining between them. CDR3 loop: CASSHTDRWALSGANVLTF. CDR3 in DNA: TGTGCCAGCAGCCACACCGACAGGTGGGCACTCTCTGGGGCCAACGTCCTGACTTTC. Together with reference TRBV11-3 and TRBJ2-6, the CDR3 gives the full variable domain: EAGVVQSPRYKIIEKKQPVAFWCNPISGHNTLYWYLQNLGQGPELLIRYENEEAVDDSQLPKDRFSAERLKGVDSTLKIQPAELGDSAVYLCASSHTDRWALSGANVLTFGAGSRLTVL.

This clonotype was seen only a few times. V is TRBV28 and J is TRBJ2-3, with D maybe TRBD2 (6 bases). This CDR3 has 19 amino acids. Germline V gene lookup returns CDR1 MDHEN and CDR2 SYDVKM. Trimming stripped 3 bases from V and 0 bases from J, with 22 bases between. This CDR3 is CASSFEPPGGPGSTDTQYF. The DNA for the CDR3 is TGTGCCAGCAGTTTCGAACCCCCCGGAGGGCCGGGAAGCACAGATACGCAGTATTTT. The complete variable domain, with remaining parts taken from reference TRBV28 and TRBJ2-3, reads DVKVTQSSRYLVKRTGEKVFLECVQDMDHENMFWYRQDPGLGLRLIYFSYDVKMKEKGDIPEGYSVSREKKERFSLILESASTNQTSMYLCASSFEPPGGPGSTDTQYFGPGTRLTVL.